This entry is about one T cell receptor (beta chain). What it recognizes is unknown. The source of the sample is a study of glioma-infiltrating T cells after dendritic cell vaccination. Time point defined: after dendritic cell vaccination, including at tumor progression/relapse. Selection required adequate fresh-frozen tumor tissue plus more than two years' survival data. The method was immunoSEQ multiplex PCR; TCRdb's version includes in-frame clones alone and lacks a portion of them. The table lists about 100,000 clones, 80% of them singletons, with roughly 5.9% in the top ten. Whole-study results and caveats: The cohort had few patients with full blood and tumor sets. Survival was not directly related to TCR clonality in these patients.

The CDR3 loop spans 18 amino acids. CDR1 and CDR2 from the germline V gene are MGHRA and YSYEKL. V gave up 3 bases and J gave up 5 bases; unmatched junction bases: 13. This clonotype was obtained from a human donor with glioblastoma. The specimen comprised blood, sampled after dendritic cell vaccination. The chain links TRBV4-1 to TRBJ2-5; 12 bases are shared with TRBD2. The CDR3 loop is CASSQEMRLAGARETQYF. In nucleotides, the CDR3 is TGCGCCAGCAGCCAGGAGATGAGACTAGCGGGAGCGCGGGAGACCCAGTACTTC.